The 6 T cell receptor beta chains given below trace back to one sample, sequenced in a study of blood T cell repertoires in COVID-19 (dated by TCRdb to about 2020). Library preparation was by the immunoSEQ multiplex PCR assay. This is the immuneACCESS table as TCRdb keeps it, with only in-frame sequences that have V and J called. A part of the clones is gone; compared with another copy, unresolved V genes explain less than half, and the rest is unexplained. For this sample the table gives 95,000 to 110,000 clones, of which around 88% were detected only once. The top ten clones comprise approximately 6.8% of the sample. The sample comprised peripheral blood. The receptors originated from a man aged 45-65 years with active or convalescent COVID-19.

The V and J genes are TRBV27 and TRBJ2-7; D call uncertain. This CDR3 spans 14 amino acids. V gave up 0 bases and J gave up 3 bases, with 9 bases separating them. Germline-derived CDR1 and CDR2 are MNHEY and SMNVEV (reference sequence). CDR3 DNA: TGTGCCAGCAGTTTATCACAGACATACTACGAGCAGTACTTC. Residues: CASSLSQTYYEQYF.

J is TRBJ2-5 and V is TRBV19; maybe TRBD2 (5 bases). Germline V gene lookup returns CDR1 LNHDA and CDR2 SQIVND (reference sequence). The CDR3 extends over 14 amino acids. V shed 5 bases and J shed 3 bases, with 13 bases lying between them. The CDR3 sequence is CASSEEGREETQYF. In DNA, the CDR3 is TGTGCCAGTAGTGAAGAGGGCCGCGAAGAGACCCAGTACTTC. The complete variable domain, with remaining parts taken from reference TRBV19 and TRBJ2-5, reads DGGITQSPKYLFRKEGQNVTLSCEQNLNHDAMYWYRQDPGQGLRLIYYSQIVNDFQKGDIAEGYSVSREKKESFPLTVTSAQKNPTAFYLCASSEEGREETQYFGPGTRLLVL.

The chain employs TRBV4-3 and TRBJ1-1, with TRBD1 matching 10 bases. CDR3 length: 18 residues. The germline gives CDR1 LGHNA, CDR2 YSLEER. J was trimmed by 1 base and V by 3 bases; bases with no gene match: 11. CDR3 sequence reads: CASSHAPGQGRRNTEAFF. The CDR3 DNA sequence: TGCGCCAGCAGCCACGCACCGGGACAGGGGAGGAGGAACACTGAAGCTTTCTTT.

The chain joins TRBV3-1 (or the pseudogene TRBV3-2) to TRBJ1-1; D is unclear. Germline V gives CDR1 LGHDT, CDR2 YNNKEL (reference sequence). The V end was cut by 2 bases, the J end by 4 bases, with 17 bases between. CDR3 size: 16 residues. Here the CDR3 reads CASSQFEDVRFTEAFF. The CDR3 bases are TGTGCCAGCAGCCAATTTGAAGACGTCAGGTTCACTGAAGCTTTCTTT.

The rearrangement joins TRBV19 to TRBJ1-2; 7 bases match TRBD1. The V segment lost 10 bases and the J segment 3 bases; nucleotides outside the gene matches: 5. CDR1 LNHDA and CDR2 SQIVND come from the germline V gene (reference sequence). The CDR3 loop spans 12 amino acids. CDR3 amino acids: CATPGQHYGYTF. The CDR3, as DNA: TGTGCCACTCCGGGACAGCACTATGGCTACACCTTC.

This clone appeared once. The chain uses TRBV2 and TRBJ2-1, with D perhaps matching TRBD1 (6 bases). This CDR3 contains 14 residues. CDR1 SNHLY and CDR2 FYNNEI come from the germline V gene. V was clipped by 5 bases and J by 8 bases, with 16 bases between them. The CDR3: CASSSTGTLDEQFF. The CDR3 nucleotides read TGTGCCAGCAGTAGTACAGGGACCCTCGATGAGCAGTTCTTC.